This T cell receptor (beta chain) was found in a study of blood T cell repertoires in COVID-19. The CDR3 is 15 residues long. V shed 3 bases and J 6 bases; nucleotides not matched to a gene: 4. Germline V lookup: CDR1 SGHNT, CDR2 YYREEE (reference sequence). Data came from immunoSEQ multiplex PCR; TCRdb stores just in-frame clones and leaves some out. Of about 150,000 clones in the sample, 70% to 85% were seen once. This clone was picked up a small number of times. The sequenced sample consisted of peripheral blood. The chain carries TRBV5-4 and TRBJ2-3, with 13 bases matching TRBD2. The receptor comes from a woman aged 55-69 years with acute or convalescent COVID-19. The CDR3 DNA reads as TGTGCCAGCAGCTGGACTAGCGGGGGCAGGGATACGCAGTATTTT. Translation gives CASSWTSGGRDTQYF.